This T cell receptor beta chain was found in a study of T cells in Graves' hyperthyroidism and ophthalmopathy. Many counts were recorded for this clonotype. What it recognizes is unknown. Amplified TCR beta CDR3 regions came from RNA transcripts. TCR CDR3 regions were first amplified by RT-PCR with HTBI primers. A single record per CDR3 protein comes from TCRdb applying MiXCR to the multiplex PCR reads. Counted here are 370,000 or so distinct CDR3 sequences, 15% to 19% occurring once; the ten biggest clones make up 25% to 35%. This CDR3 comprises 21 residues. V lost 1 base, J lost 0 bases, and 12 bases stayed unmatched. From germline, CDR1 is MDHEN and CDR2 SYDVKM. Points from the study as a whole: Ophthalmopathy cases were set apart from stable hyperthyroidism by a 13 V-J model.

A patient was excluded if there was uncontrolled infection, other autoimmune disease, pregnancy or lactation. The sample of blood was obtained at first hyperthyroidism diagnosis (before any ophthalmopathy symptoms). Fresh peripheral blood, around 9.5 ml, yielded the PBMCs. Source material: blood. The TCR sequence derives from a woman younger than 30 with Graves' hyperthyroidism that later progressed to Graves' ophthalmopathy. The V call is TRBV28, the J call TRBJ2-3, with TRBD2 matching 14 bases. CDR3: CASSLYRQGRTSGRSTDTQYF. In DNA form, the CDR3 reads TGTGCCAGCAGTTTATATCGGCAGGGGAGGACTAGCGGGAGGAGCACAGATACGCAGTATTTT.